The 10 T cell receptor beta chains in this list originate from one sample, sequenced in a study of blood T cell repertoires in COVID-19. Assay: immunoSEQ multiplex PCR; the TCRdb copy retains only in-frame clones and omits some. The sample contains 100,000 to 150,000 clones, about 91% of which appear only once. The sequencing sample was made of peripheral blood. The receptors derive from a man over 45 with acute or convalescent COVID-19.

This chain connects TRBV18 to TRBJ2-1; TRBD2 matches at 11 bases. The CDR3 covers 19 residues. The ends lost 5 bases at V and 0 bases at J; junction bases unmatched: 12. Germline-derived CDR1 and CDR2 are KGHSH and LQKENI. The DNA for the CDR3 is TGTGCCAGCTCATCCGTGGGGCTAGCGGGAGGAACCTCCTACAATGAGCAGTTCTTC. It yields the protein CASSSVGLAGGTSYNEQFF.

V is TRBV5-6 and J is TRBJ2-1; TRBD2 might be the D (6 bases). The CDR3 has 15 amino acids. V lost 4 bases, J lost 3 bases, and 14 bases lay in between. The germline V gene has CDR1 SGHDT and CDR2 YYEEEE. This chain's CDR3 is CASSRLEFGYNEQFF. DNA of the CDR3: TGTGCCAGCAGCAGACTAGAGTTCGGCTACAATGAGCAGTTCTTC. Supplemented by reference TRBV5-6 and TRBJ2-1, the full variable domain reads DAGVTQSPTHLIKTRGQQVTLRCSPKSGHDTVSWYQQALGQGPQFIFQYYEEEERQRGNFPDRFSGHQFPNYSSELNVNALLLGDSALYLCASSRLEFGYNEQFFGPGTRLTVL.

The chain employs TRBV6-5 and TRBJ1-5; D unresolved. Germline CDR1 and CDR2: MNHEY and SVGAGI. V lost 0 bases and J 0 bases, leaving 6 bases between the germline ends. CDR3 size: 15 residues. The CDR3 protein is CASSYSANSNQPQHF. In DNA, the CDR3 is TGTGCCAGCAGTTACTCGGCAAATAGCAATCAGCCCCAGCATTTT.

The J gene is TRBJ2-5, the V gene TRBV12-5; 12 bases agree with TRBD2. Trimming cost V 6 bases and J 1 base; bases outside gene matches: 0. Germline CDR1 is LGHNT and CDR2 is FRNRAP. CDR3 size: 14 residues. The CDR3, as DNA: TGTGCTAGTGGGACTAGCGGGGGCCAAGAGACCCAGTACTTC. This sequence encodes CASGTSGGQETQYF.

The V call is TRBV7-9, the J call TRBJ2-7; tentatively, D is TRBD1 (6 bases). Between the trimmed V and J ends, which lost 1 base and 4 bases, there was a span of 11 bases. The germline V gene has CDR1 SEHNR and CDR2 FQNEAQ (reference sequence). CDR3 size: 14 residues. The CDR3 DNA follows: TGTGCCAGCAGCTTAGGCAGGGGCGGGTACGAGCAGTACTTC. As protein: CASSLGRGGYEQYF.

The V call is TRBV18, the J call TRBJ1-4; TRBD1 might be the D (5 bases). Germline V gene sequence: CDR1 KGHSH, CDR2 LQKENI. Trimming left V 3 bases short and J 5 bases short, with 16 bases between. This CDR3 contains 16 residues. CDR3 coding DNA: TGTGCCAGCTCACCTTACCGAGACAGAGACAATGAAAAACTGTTTTTT. The encoded protein is CASSPYRDRDNEKLFF.

The genes are TRBV7-2 and TRBJ1-4; 9 nucleotides line up with TRBD1. Germline V gives CDR1 SGHTA, CDR2 FQGNSA. CDR3 length: 16 residues. The V segment lost 4 bases and the J segment 5 bases; nucleotides outside the gene matches: 8. CDR3 sequence: CASSYRGGTGNEKLFF. The CDR3 DNA is TGTGCCAGCAGCTACCGGGGCGGGACAGGGAATGAAAAACTGTTTTTT.

The V and J genes are TRBV19 and TRBJ1-2, with 7 bases lining up with TRBD1. From germline, CDR1 is LNHDA and CDR2 SQIVND (reference sequence). V trimming: 9 bases; J trimming: 2 bases; junction bases outside the gene matches: 9. This CDR3 has 14 residues. The CDR3: CASQRGPQNYGYTF. CDR3 coding DNA: TGTGCCAGCCAGAGGGGGCCCCAAAACTATGGCTACACCTTC.

The chain joins TRBV9 to TRBJ2-5, with 9 bases matching TRBD2. Germline CDR1 SGDLS, CDR2 YYNGEE. The CDR3 has 14 amino acids. The trim removed 4 bases at V and 4 bases at J, leaving 5 bases unmatched. CDR3: CASSPGGRGETQYF. The CDR3, as DNA: TGTGCCAGCAGCCCCGGCGGGAGGGGAGAGACCCAGTACTTC.

The DNA for the CDR3 is TGCGCCAGCAGCTTGACGCTCGGGAATTCACCCCTCCACTTT. It codes for CASSLTLGNSPLHF. V is TRBV5-1 and J is TRBJ1-6; D remains unclear. Trimming stripped 1 base from V and 7 bases from J, with 9 bases between. The CDR3 loop spans 14 amino acids. Germline V gene lookup returns CDR1 SGHRS and CDR2 YFSETQ.